Listed below are T cell receptor beta chains from one sample, sequenced in a study of a mutant IDH1 vaccine in newly diagnosed glioma. TCRdb's copy holds only in-frame clones and misses some; the assay was immunoSEQ multiplex PCR. This sample has about 35,000 clones, with around 80% found just once. Specimen: peripheral blood mononuclear cells (PBMCs), collected from a glioma patient treated with radiotherapy, temozolomide or both. These receptors all come from a man between 50 and 59 years old with glioma. Some clones in this sample may be carry-over from other donors' samples. CDR3s include the opening cysteine and the closing phenylalanine or tryptophan. D genes are given only for firm matches. Clone sizes are given selectively: once, few, many, or a class where the clone is expanded.

TRBJ2-2 TRBV7-9 TRBD2 - CASSSSGGTNTGELFF TGTGCCAGCAGCTCTAGCGGGGGAACGAACACCGGGGAGCTGTTTTTT
TRBJ1-4 TRBV19 TRBD1 once CASEKGAGEKLFF TGTGCCAGCGAGAAGGGGGCGGGTGAAAAACTGTTTTTT
TRBJ2-5 TRBV29-1 TRBD2 - CSVGLSSGRASAETQYF TGCAGCGTTGGGCTGTCTAGCGGGAGGGCCTCTGCAGAGACCCAGTACTTC
TRBJ2-7 TRBV10-3 - - CAISGAVKAYEQYF TGTGCCATCAGTGGGGCAGTAAAGGCCTACGAGCAGTACTTC
TRBJ2-3 TRBV11-1 - - CATGRGQDTQYF TGTGCCACAGGGCGGGGGCAAGATACGCAGTATTTT
TRBJ1-1 TRBV6-5 - - CASWRGRNTEAFF TGTGCCAGCTGGCGGGGGAGGAACACTGAAGCTTTCTTT
TRBJ2-7 TRBV5-1 - - CASSSGTAVVEQYF TGCGCCAGCAGCTCCGGGACGGCCGTTGTAGAGCAGTACTTC
TRBJ2-5 TRBV15 - - CATSTSETQYF TGTGCCACCAGCACATCAGAGACCCAGTACTTC
TRBJ2-2 TRBV15 - - CATSRDLGPGELFF TGTGCCACCAGCAGAGATCTGGGCCCCGGGGAGCTGTTTTTT
TRBJ2-5 TRBV5-6 - - CASSRGTARETQYF TGTGCCAGCAGCCGTGGGACGGCCCGTGAGACCCAGTACTTC
TRBJ2-5 TRBV2 - - CASSEGTSGLETQYF TGTGCCAGCAGTGAAGGTACCAGTGGTTTGGAGACCCAGTACTTC